Listed below are T cell receptor beta chains from one sample, sequenced in a study of T cell changes during pregnancy in multiple sclerosis. Clones were read by immunoSEQ multiplex PCR, and TCRdb kept only the in-frame ones, dropping some. The data hold 75,000 to 95,000 clones, with roughly 92% observed a single time. Sequenced here: peripheral blood, sampled after pregnancy. The receptors here all came from a female donor with multiple sclerosis, enrolled in a pregnancy study. Both conserved end residues are part of each CDR3. Fields, in order: clone size, V gene, J gene, D gene, CDR3 protein, CDR3 DNA. D genes are given only for firm matches. The size entry is marked missing in some rows and otherwise reads once, few, many or a size class.

>NA|TRBV7-6|TRBJ2-7|NA
CASSLNSGSGLPRSYEQYF
TGTGCCAGCAGCTTAAACTCGGGGTCCGGACTTCCCCGCTCCTACGAGCAGTACTTC
>few|TRBV19|TRBJ2-7|TRBD1
CASSDGTGTYEQYF
TGTGCCAGTAGTGACGGGACAGGGACTTACGAGCAGTACTTC
>NA|TRBV5-1|TRBJ2-2|NA
CASSSVTGELFF
TGCGCCAGCAGCTCGGTCACCGGGGAGCTGTTTTTT
>NA|TRBV2|TRBJ2-1|NA
CASSVSYNEQFF
TGTGCCAGCAGTGTCTCGTACAATGAGCAGTTCTTC
>NA|TRBV11-3|TRBJ1-1|NA
CASSPTGYMNTEAFF
TGTGCCAGCAGCCCCACAGGGTACATGAACACTGAAGCTTTCTTT
>NA|TRBV5-1|TRBJ2-7|NA
CASSLGGVYEQYF
TGCGCCAGCAGCTTGGGGGGAGTCTACGAGCAGTACTTC
>NA|TRBV10-3|TRBJ1-5|NA
CAISESRVGQPQHF
TGTGCCATCAGTGAGTCCAGGGTCGGTCAGCCCCAGCATTTT
>NA|TRBV2|TRBJ1-1|NA
CASSVGTVETFF
TGTGCCAGCAGTGTTGGTACAGTTGAAACTTTCTTT
>NA|TRBV11-2|TRBJ1-1|TRBD1
CASSSRPGTGVDTEAFF
TGTGCCAGCAGCTCTCGTCCCGGGACAGGGGTAGACACTGAAGCTTTCTTT
>NA|TRBV5-1|TRBJ2-7|NA
CASSPEPQGIGDEQYF
TGCGCCAGCAGCCCTGAACCCCAGGGAATTGGCGACGAGCAGTACTTC
>NA|TRBV6-5|TRBJ2-5|TRBD2
CASSFTGGGAWTQYF
TGTGCCAGCAGTTTTACTGGCGGGGGAGCGTGGACCCAGTACTTC
>NA|TRBV29-1|TRBJ1-2|TRBD1
CSALTGDYYGYTF
TGCAGCGCTCTGACAGGGGATTACTATGGCTACACCTTC
>NA|TRBV7-8|TRBJ1-2|NA
CASSLAFRQVTRFYGYTF
TGTGCCAGCAGCTTAGCTTTTCGACAGGTGACAAGATTCTATGGCTACACCTTC
>NA|TRBV7-2|TRBJ2-3|NA
CASSYQGTDTQYF
TGTGCCAGCAGCTACCAGGGAACAGATACGCAGTATTTT
>once|TRBV5-6|TRBJ1-2|TRBD1
CASSLFRGHGYTF
TGTGCCAGCAGCTTGTTCAGGGGGCATGGCTACACCTTC
>NA|TRBV9|TRBJ1-2|TRBD1
CASTTGDGYTF
TGTGCCAGTACCACAGGGGATGGCTACACCTTC
>NA|TRBV29-1|TRBJ2-7|NA
CSVAPGVEQYF
TGCAGCGTTGCCCCGGGGGTGGAGCAGTACTTC
>NA|TRBV30|TRBJ2-7|NA
CAWNAGRVGEQYF
TGTGCCTGGAATGCCGGCAGGGTTGGCGAGCAGTACTTC
>NA|TRBV18|TRBJ1-4|NA
CASSREAIREKLFF
TGTGCCAGCTCCAGGGAGGCCATCCGGGAAAAACTGTTTTTT
>few|TRBV7-9|TRBJ2-5|NA
CASSRTGQETQYF
TGTGCCAGCAGCCGGACGGGACAAGAGACCCAGTACTTC
>NA|TRBV7-2|TRBJ1-3|NA
CASSEQNTIYF
TGTGCCAGCAGCGAACAGAACACCATATATTTT
>NA|TRBV19|TRBJ1-4|TRBD1
CASRGTGDSEKLFF
TGTGCCAGTAGGGGGACAGGGGACAGTGAAAAACTGTTTTTT
>NA|TRBV7-9|TRBJ1-1|NA
CASSLGGGNTEAFF
TGTGCCAGCAGCCTAGGCGGGGGGAACACTGAAGCTTTCTTT
>NA|TRBV18|TRBJ2-5|TRBD2
CASSAGVADETQYF
TGTGCCAGCTCCGCGGGGGTAGCGGATGAGACCCAGTACTTC